This T cell receptor beta chain was captured by sequencing in a study of shared T cell receptors in the human thymus. The V gene's germline CDR1 is MNHEY and CDR2 SVGAGI. Deletions cut 6 bases from V and 7 bases from J, with 9 bases between. The CDR3 runs to 12 residues. Profiled with immunoSEQ multiplex PCR; TCRdb holds only in-frame clones, not every one. The profile shows about 380,000 clones, around 95% of them singletons. Material: thymocytes. The chain recombines TRBV6-5 with TRBJ1-4; D not resolved. The TCR comes from a human donor. CDR3 coding DNA: TGTGCCAGCAGCCGTTTGGGTGAAAAACTGTTTTTT. This encodes CASSRLGEKLFF.